One and the same sample provided the 24 T cell receptor beta chains below, sequenced in a study of T cell clonality in common variable immunodeficiency (dated by TCRdb to the mid-2010s). Receptors were amplified or captured by the immunoSEQ multiplex PCR assay. TCRdb holds this immuneACCESS table with in-frame rearrangements only. Some clones are missing; in checked studies, unresolved V genes explain under half, and the rest has no known cause. The table notes tens of thousands of clones here, none of them singletons. 0.95% of the sample is taken by the ten largest. Sequencing was carried out using peripheral blood mononuclear cells. All receptors derive from a person between 18 and 69 years old in good health.

This clone has a count of ten or more. The CDR3 goes on 3 residues after the read ends, and that part is filled in from the germline J gene. The rearrangement joins TRBV7-6 to TRBJ2-3; 9 nucleotides match TRBD2. Looked up from germline, CDR1 is SGHVS and CDR2 is FNYEAQ. The CDR3 contains 15 residues. Trimming took 5 bases from V and 4 from J; bases not matched to a gene: 7. This CDR3 reads CASSEGTSWSDTQYF. The sequenced CDR3 bases are TGTGCCAGCAGCGAAGGGACTAGCTGGTCAGATACG.

The table lists this clone with many counts. The read stops 3 residues short of the end of the CDR3; the missing end is completed from the germline J gene. This chain links TRBV7-3 with TRBJ1-1; D gene ambiguous. Germline V lookup: CDR1 SGHTA, CDR2 FQGTGA. The CDR3 has 13 amino acids. V was cut by 2 bases and J by 5 bases, with 9 bases left in between. The CDR3 sequence is CASSLQVTTEAFF. The sequenced CDR3 bases are TGTGCCAGCAGCTTACAGGTTACGACTGAA.

About this clone: A read error may explain this, as a much larger clone is one base away. The read comes to an end 3 residues before the CDR3 does, leaving the germline J gene to fill in the end. This rearrangement joins TRBV7-6 to TRBJ2-7, with D tentatively TRBD2 (6 bases). The V and J ends lost 4 bases and 5 bases respectively, with 18 bases between them. The CDR3 runs 15 residues. Germline V CDR1 and CDR2: SGHVS, FNYEAQ. The CDR3 DNA, read in part, is TGTGCCAGCAGCTCGTTAGCGGAGATATCCCACGAG. Its protein product is CASSSLAEISHE. The whole CDR3 sequence is CASSSLAEISHEQYF.

This clone was counted ten times or more. The observed sequence ends 3 residues before the CDR3 terminus, with the missing tail filled in from the germline J gene. This chain connects TRBV5-1 to TRBJ1-3; D not certain. This CDR3 comprises 13 residues. V shed 4 bases and J shed 2 bases, with 7 bases lying between them. From germline, CDR1 is SGHRS and CDR2 YFSETQ. The CDR3 spells CASSPLTGNTIYF. CDR3 bases read: TGCGCCAGCAGCCCACTAACTGGAAACACC.

Many counts were recorded for this clone. Sequencing ends 3 residues short of the CDR3 end; the germline J gene provides the rest. The rearrangement links TRBV7-2 to TRBJ2-4; TRBD1 might be the D (6 bases). The CDR3 sequence is 13 residues long. CDR1 and CDR2 from the germline V gene are SGHTA and FQGNSA. CDR3 DNA (partial): TGTGCCAGCAGCTATTCTCCCGGACAGACT. Translating it yields CASSYSPGQT. The CDR3 in its entirety is CASSYSPGQTQYF.

This clone was recorded at least ten times. Read data end 3 residues before the CDR3 end; the end is taken from the germline J gene. V and J are TRBV7-2 and TRBJ2-1; TRBD2 matches 9 bases. Germline CDR1 and CDR2: SGHTA and FQGNSA. V lost 6 bases, J lost 4 bases, and 7 bases stayed unmatched. The CDR3 extends over 15 amino acids. CDR3 DNA, as far as it was read: TGTGCCAGCAGGTCGCAGGCGGGGGGGTACAATGAG. Its protein product is CASRSQAGGYNE. The whole CDR3 protein reads CASRSQAGGYNEQFF.

This clone was seen many times. The CDR3 extends 3 residues past the end of the read, so its final part is completed from the germline J gene. The V call is TRBV5-6, the J call TRBJ2-7, with a possible D match to TRBD1 (5 bases). From germline, CDR1 is SGHDT and CDR2 YYEEEE. V was pared by 1 base and J by 5 bases, with 7 bases between. CDR3 size: 12 residues. The CDR3 spells CASSLQGHEQYF. Incomplete CDR3 DNA: TGTGCCAGCAGCTTGCAGGGCCACGAG. The whole variable domain, filled in from reference TRBV5-6 and TRBJ2-7, reads DAGVTQSPTHLIKTRGQQVTLRCSPKSGHDTVSWYQQALGQGPQFIFQYYEEEERQRGNFPDRFSGHQFPNYSSELNVNALLLGDSALYLCASSLQGHEQYFGPGTRLTVT.

This clone was observed many times. The DNA ends 3 residues before the CDR3 does, and the rest of the CDR3 is filled in from the germline J gene. The chain links TRBV5-1 to TRBJ1-1; tentative D call: TRBD1 (5 bases). V lost 0 bases, J lost 3 bases, and 9 bases lay in between. Germline V lookup: CDR1 SGHRS, CDR2 YFSETQ. The CDR3 is made up of 14 amino acids. The CDR3 loop is CASSLVSGHTEAFF. The CDR3 bases that were read are TGCGCCAGCAGCTTGGTGTCAGGGCACACTGAA.

This clone was counted ten times or more. The sequence runs out 3 residues before the end of the CDR3; the remainder is reconstructed from the germline J gene. The V gene is TRBV10-3, the J gene TRBJ1-2; TRBD1 might be the D (5 bases). The CDR3 has 14 residues. Germline V gene sequence: CDR1 ENHRY, CDR2 SYGVKD. Trimming removed 6 bases from V and 2 bases from J, with 13 bases in between. CDR3 bases read: TGTGCCATCAGGAAAGACAGAGACAACTATGGC. Translation: CAIRKDRDNYG. The whole CDR3 is CAIRKDRDNYGYTF.

At least ten counts were recorded for this clone. The CDR3 end falls 3 residues outside the read, so it is completed with the germline J gene. The chain couples TRBV24-1 to TRBJ1-4, with D hard to call. The CDR3 is 12 amino acids. V lost 9 bases to trimming and J lost 7 bases, with 11 bases between them. Per germline, CDR1 KGHDR and CDR2 SFDVKD. The sequenced CDR3 bases are TGTGCCACCGCCAGAAAGGGTGAAAAA. Translating it yields CATARKGEK. The full-length CDR3 reads as CATARKGEKLFF.

This clone was detected ten times or more. The sequence runs out 3 residues before the end of the CDR3; the remainder is reconstructed from the germline J gene. The rearrangement links TRBV20-1 to TRBJ1-3; 9 positions match TRBD1. Germline assignment: CDR1 DFQATT and CDR2 SNEGSKA (reference sequence). The CDR3 is 14 residues long. V was clipped by 5 bases and J by 7 bases; unmatched bases: 9. CDR3 bases read: TGCAGTGCTCGAGGACAGGGGAGCTCCAACACC. It is translated as CSARGQGSSNT. The whole CDR3 sequence reads CSARGQGSSNTIYF.

There are many counts of this clone. The CDR3 goes on 3 residues after the read ends, and that part is filled in from the germline J gene. The V gene is TRBV29-1, the J gene TRBJ2-6; D call uncertain. With 6 bases removed from V and 2 bases from J, the gap between germline ends came to 5 bases. Germline lookup yields CDR1 SQVTM and CDR2 ANQGSEA. The CDR3 loop spans 12 amino acids. The sequenced CDR3 bases are TGCAGCGTGAGCCCTGGGGCCAACGTC. It yields the protein CSVSPGANV. The CDR3 as a whole reads CSVSPGANVLTF. Filled out from reference TRBV29-1 and TRBJ2-6, the complete variable domain reads SAVISQKPSRDICQRGTSLTIQCQVDSQVTMMFWYRQQPGQSLTLIATANQGSEATYESGFVIDKFPISRPNLTFSTLTVSNMSPEDSSIYLCSVSPGANVLTFGAGSRLTVL.

This clone was counted many times. The CDR3 end lies 3 residues beyond the end of the read and is filled in from the germline J gene. The chain joins TRBV19 to TRBJ1-4; weak D call: TRBD1 (5 bases). This CDR3 is 15 amino acids long. V was shortened by 2 bases and J by 0 bases, with 7 bases between the two germline ends. Germline lookup yields CDR1 LNHDA and CDR2 SQIVND (reference sequence). CDR3 sequence: CASSIRQSTNEKLFF. The CDR3 bases that were read are TGTGCCAGTAGTATACGACAGTCAACTAATGAAAAA. Variable domain in full (rest from reference TRBV19 and TRBJ1-4): DGGITQSPKYLFRKEGQNVTLSCEQNLNHDAMYWYRQDPGQGLRLIYYSQIVNDFQKGDIAEGYSVSREKKESFPLTVTSAQKNPTAFYLCASSIRQSTNEKLFFGSGTQLSVL.

Many counts were recorded for this clone. The read falls 3 residues short of the CDR3 end, and the missing part is taken from the germline J gene. V gene TRBV18 combines with J gene TRBJ1-3; the match to TRBD1 covers 7 bases. Germline V gene data show CDR1 as KGHSH and CDR2 as LQKENI. V trimming: 3 bases; J trimming: 4 bases; junction bases outside the gene matches: 3. This CDR3 has 14 residues. CDR3 amino acids: CASSPGQRGNTIYF. The DNA read from the CDR3 is TGTGCCAGCTCACCGGGACAGAGAGGAAACACC.

Ten or more counts support this clone. Coverage ceases 3 residues before the CDR3 finishes, and the germline J gene fills in the end. V is TRBV10-3 and J is TRBJ2-7, with a tentative D call TRBD1 (5 bases). Germline V gene data show CDR1 as ENHRY and CDR2 as SYGVKD. V lost 6 bases to trimming and J lost 3 bases, with 9 bases between them. The CDR3 has 12 amino acids. Partial CDR3 DNA: TGTGCCATCAGGAGTGACAGCTACGAG. It specifies CAIRSDSYE. The entire CDR3 sequence reads CAIRSDSYEQYF.

This clone was seen many times. The CDR3 is cut off 3 residues early in the read; its end comes from the germline J gene. The V gene is TRBV19, the J gene TRBJ2-6; the D is unclear. Germline V gives CDR1 LNHDA, CDR2 SQIVND (reference sequence). The CDR3 loop spans 17 amino acids. V lost 5 bases and J 2 bases, leaving 16 bases between the germline ends. CDR3 DNA, as far as it was read: TGTGCCAGTAGTTTCTGGTCAGGCCTCGCTGGGGCCAACGTC. Its protein is CASSFWSGLAGANV. The complete CDR3 reads CASSFWSGLAGANVLTF.

This clone was recorded at least ten times. The read ends 3 residues before the CDR3 terminus; that terminus is restored from the germline J gene. The V call is TRBV19, the J call TRBJ1-1; TRBD1 matches at 7 bases. The CDR3 totals 12 residues. With 4 bases clipped from V and 7 bases from J, the junction kept 3 bases outside the gene matches. Germline loops: CDR1 LNHDA, CDR2 SQIVND (reference sequence). CDR3 DNA, as far as it was read: TGTGCCAGTAGTACGGGGACAGTTGAA. Translation gives CASSTGTVE. The entire CDR3 reads CASSTGTVEAFF.

This clone was detected many times. The read terminates 3 residues before the CDR3 end, so the remaining end is supplied by the germline J gene. The rearrangement uses TRBV4-1 and TRBJ1-4; 10 bases are a match to TRBD1. There are 14 residues in the CDR3. V lost 4 bases and J lost 8; bases outside the gene matches: 4. In germline, CDR1 is MGHRA, CDR2 YSYEKL. The CDR3 protein is CASSRDRGGEKLFF. CDR3 bases read: TGCGCCAGCAGCCGGGACAGGGGAGGGGAAAAA.

For this clone: The CDR3 end is not reached by the read, which stops 3 residues before it; the germline J gene fills it in. This chain joins TRBV7-2 and TRBJ1-6, with 9 nucleotides matching TRBD1. The germline V gene encodes CDR1 SGHTA and CDR2 FQGNSA. The CDR3 contains 15 residues. Losses at the gene ends were 5 bases for V and 5 bases for J; bases not matched to a gene: 4. CDR3 DNA, as far as it was read: TGTGCCAGCAGCCTCCGGGACAGGGATAATTCACCC. The encoded protein is CASSLRDRDNSP. The whole CDR3 region reads CASSLRDRDNSPLHF.

This clone was counted ten times or more. Sequencing ends 3 residues short of the CDR3 end; the germline J gene provides the rest. This chain uses TRBV7-2 with TRBJ2-7; D call uncertain. V was cut by 5 bases and J by 3 bases, with 5 bases left in between. Germline CDR1 and CDR2: SGHTA and FQGNSA. CDR3 size: 11 residues. The CDR3 bases that were read are TGTGCCAGCAGCCCCAACTACGAG. Amino acid sequence: CASSPNYE. The entire CDR3 sequence reads CASSPNYEQYF.

In its sample, this clone was seen many times. From the germline J gene comes the end of the CDR3, since the read stops 3 residues before it. This sequence joins TRBV5-8 and TRBJ1-1; D is undetermined. V was shortened by 3 bases and J by 2 bases, with 8 bases between the two germline ends. Germline CDR1 SGHTS, CDR2 YDEGEE. This CDR3 comprises 13 residues. CDR3 DNA (partial): TGTGCCAGCAGCTATCCGTTTAACACTGAA. Protein product: CASSYPFNTE. The entire CDR3 sequence reads CASSYPFNTEAFF.

This clone occurred many times. The sequenced fragment ends 3 residues before the CDR3 boundary, so the rest is inferred from the germline J gene. This CDR3 is also generated by other DNA sequences in the sample. The V and J genes are TRBV12-5 and TRBJ1-5, with 10 bases identical to TRBD1. This CDR3 comprises 15 residues. Germline V gene data show CDR1 as LGHNT and CDR2 as FRNRAP. Unmatched junction bases numbered 8, after V lost 5 bases and J lost 7 bases. The CDR3 DNA, read in part, is TGTGCTAGTGGTCTGGGGGACAGGGGATTACAGCCC. Its protein is CASGLGDRGLQP. The entire CDR3 is CASGLGDRGLQPQHF.

This clone was counted ten times or more. The read gets to within 3 residues of the CDR3 end, and the germline J gene fills in the rest. V gene TRBV20-1 combines with J gene TRBJ2-5, with D possibly being TRBD1 (6 bases). Deletions cut 3 bases from V and 5 bases from J, with 16 bases between. This CDR3 region has 14 residues. CDR1 is DFQATT and CDR2 is SNEGSKA in the germline V gene (reference sequence). CDR3 DNA, as far as it was read: TGCAGTGCTAGGACGAAGGGGGTCTATGAGACC. Translation gives CSARTKGVYET. The whole CDR3 protein is CSARTKGVYETQYF.

In its sample, this clone was seen many times. The read is 3 residues too short to cover the CDR3 end, so that end is filled in from the germline J gene. The chain combines TRBV2 with TRBJ2-3; 7 nucleotides align to TRBD1. The CDR3 spans 13 residues. CDR1 SNHLY and CDR2 FYNNEI come from the germline V gene. Trimming cost V 8 bases and J 4 bases; bases outside gene matches: 6. Incomplete CDR3 DNA: TGTGCCAGCTTGACAGGGTGGGCAGATACG. This sequence encodes CASLTGWADT. The CDR3 reads in full as CASLTGWADTQYF.